The present T cell receptor beta chain was sequenced within a study of control samples from healthy donors and cancer patients. The table came from immunoSEQ multiplex PCR; TCRdb's copy has only in-frame clones and leaves some out. The table lists about 120,000 clones, 85% to 95% of them singletons. The CDR3 totals 15 residues. Trimming removed 2 bases from V and 5 bases from J, with 16 bases in between. Per germline, CDR1 SGHRS and CDR2 YFSETQ. The chain couples TRBV5-1 to TRBJ1-1; a possible D gene is TRBD1 (5 bases). The origin of this receptor is a man older than 75 with head and neck cancer. Sequences were obtained from PBMCs. Written as DNA, the CDR3 is TGCGCCAGCAGCTTAACCGGGACCACGCCGACTGAAGCTTTCTTT. Encoded protein: CASSLTGTTPTEAFF. Drawing the rest from reference TRBV5-1 and TRBJ1-1, the complete variable domain is KAGVTQTPRYLIKTRGQQVTLSCSPISGHRSVSWYQQTPGQGLQFLFEYFSETQRNKGNFPGRFSGRQFSNSRSEMNVSTLELGDSALYLCASSLTGTTPTEAFFGQGTRLTVV.